The following is a T cell receptor beta chain sequence with its context. Its antigen is not identified. These data originate in a study of T cell responses to AZD1222 COVID-19 vaccine. About the research overall: Second-dose groups at about 4 or about 12 weeks were pooled.

CDR1 and CDR2 from the germline V gene are LNHDA and SQIVND (reference sequence). The V segment lost 2 bases and the J segment 5 bases; nucleotides outside the gene matches: 4. There are 15 residues in the CDR3. Study-level findings and limits: Spike-spanning, vaccine-associated CD4 TCRs were dominant at 160-218 and 743-854. Donors, mostly white British, included more females; clonal diversity was possibly underestimated. The study found Spike-specific TCR breadth and depth rose after two AZD1222 doses.

The protocol was immunoSEQ multiplex PCR, while the TCRdb copy is restricted to in-frame clones and leaves out a portion. The sample consists of under 130,000 clones, more than 75% of them appearing once. V usage is TRBV19 and J usage is TRBJ2-1; 9 bases match TRBD2. The clonotype was recovered from an adult in good health. The sequences come from peripheral blood, collected on day 0 of AZD1222 vaccination. The CDR3 DNA reads TGTGCCAGTAGTATAAGGGCTAGCGGGAACAATGAGCAGTTCTTC. Translation: CASSIRASGNNEQFF.